These T cell receptor beta chains were read from a single sample in a study of blood T cells in healthy people across ages. TCRdb analysed the 5' RACE reads with MiXCR anew, one entry per CDR3 protein. The sample includes over a million distinct CDR3 sequences, around 43% of them seen just once. Sample: blood. Receptors were obtained from a woman aged 55-70 years in good health. CDR3s include the opening cysteine and the closing phenylalanine or tryptophan. Each record gives: CDR3 protein, V gene.

CDR3: CASSRLARGETQYF
V: TRBV2

CDR3: CASSAGLAGEQYF
V: TRBV6-2/TRBV6-3

CDR3: CASSQDMASGSPRDLEQYF
V: TRBV4-2

CDR3: CASSLAEAVNNEQFF
V: TRBV5-1

CDR3: CASSQGGRGTDTQYF
V: TRBV3-1

CDR3: CASSSRLADSYNEQYF
V: TRBV11-2

CDR3: CAWNLQGAYGYTF
V: TRBV30

CDR3: CASSHVLAGETDTQYF
V: TRBV4-2

CDR3: CASSLSAGGPQTQYF
V: TRBV27

CDR3: CASSLPGPGEQYF
V: TRBV12-3/TRBV12-4

CDR3: CSVGHTGDYGYTF
V: TRBV29-1

CDR3: CASSQDGTGPPYNEQFF
V: TRBV4-1

CDR3: CASSLAGTQSYEQYF
V: TRBV5-1

CDR3: CASKLVGDYEQYF
V: TRBV10-3

CDR3: CASSLRLNRDYGYTF
V: TRBV5-1

CDR3: CASNTDRGYEQYF
V: TRBV28

CDR3: CASSLLGARQQQYF
V: TRBV12-3/TRBV12-4

CDR3: CASSYALANTGELFF
V: TRBV11-2

CDR3: CSASTSEDEQFF
V: TRBV20-1

CDR3: CSVELQMQTQYF
V: TRBV29-1

CDR3: CASSKLGETQYF
V: TRBV7-6

CDR3: CASCIQADTQYF
V: TRBV28

CDR3: CASSDGSYSPLHF
V: TRBV25-1

CDR3: CASSYVTGELRSTEAFF
V: TRBV6-2/TRBV6-3

CDR3: CASSLAQAGRDEQFF
V: TRBV12-3/TRBV12-4

CDR3: CASNTRLGYNEQFF
V: TRBV28

CDR3: CATHGVALAGVYTGELFF
V: TRBV12-3/TRBV12-4

CDR3: CASSLIGTGNDYEQYF
V: TRBV5-5

CDR3: CASSLEVDRGGETQYF
V: TRBV11-2

CDR3: CASSGQGSEETQYF
V: TRBV7-9

CDR3: CASSPGQADNSPLHF
V: TRBV7-8

CDR3: CSALAPRVEQYF
V: TRBV20-1

CDR3: CSIIGAGNEQYF
V: TRBV29-1

CDR3: CASSPDQQRSNEQFF
V: TRBV18

CDR3: CASSLYRAGQETQFF
V: TRBV27

CDR3: CASSLGTSGTSYNEQFF
V: TRBV7-9

CDR3: CASSPQGRDSPLHF
V: TRBV18